This is a list of T cell receptor beta chains from one sample in a study of shared clonotypes between healthy human individuals. Profiled with immunoSEQ multiplex PCR; TCRdb holds only in-frame clones, not every one. The sample lists hundreds of thousands of clones, around 97% occurring once. The source material was naive CD4+ T cells sorted from blood. The receptors originated from a young woman in good health. Each CDR3 is given with its conserved first and last residue. D genes are given only for firm matches. Clone size is stated in some rows and not others, as once, few, many or a class when expanded.

cdr3_aa: CASSVAGLARVETQYF; cdr3_nt: TGTGCCAGCAGCGTAGCGGGCCTGGCCCGGGTCGAGACCCAGTACTTC; j_call: TRBJ2-5; d_call: .; v_call: TRBV9; clone_size: .
cdr3_aa: CASSEGIGAFF; cdr3_nt: TGTGCCAGCAGTGAGGGGATTGGAGCTTTCTTT; j_call: TRBJ1-1; d_call: .; v_call: TRBV6-1; clone_size: .
cdr3_aa: CASTDSRGADTQYF; cdr3_nt: TGTGCCAGTACTGATTCCCGGGGGGCAGATACGCAGTATTTT; j_call: TRBJ2-3; d_call: TRBD2; v_call: TRBV19; clone_size: .
cdr3_aa: CASSSMPGQPQHF; cdr3_nt: TGTGCCAGCAGCTCAATGCCGGGGCAGCCCCAGCATTTT; j_call: TRBJ1-5; d_call: .; v_call: TRBV6-1; clone_size: .
cdr3_aa: CASSLVTGTEAFF; cdr3_nt: TGCGCCAGCAGCTTGGTCACAGGGACTGAAGCTTTCTTT; j_call: TRBJ1-1; d_call: .; v_call: TRBV5-1; clone_size: .
cdr3_aa: CASSSELSVLGNTIYF; cdr3_nt: TGTGCCAGCAGCTCGGAACTGTCGGTCCTCGGAAACACCATATATTTT; j_call: TRBJ1-3; d_call: .; v_call: TRBV5-5; clone_size: .
cdr3_aa: CASSLSGLYGYTF; cdr3_nt: TGCGCCAGCAGCTTATCAGGCTTATATGGCTACACCTTC; j_call: TRBJ1-2; d_call: .; v_call: TRBV5-1; clone_size: .
cdr3_aa: CASSLAGNEAFF; cdr3_nt: TGTGCCAGCAGCCTTGCCGGGAACGAAGCTTTCTTT; j_call: TRBJ1-1; d_call: .; v_call: TRBV7-8; clone_size: .
cdr3_aa: CASSFSSGRSQTQYF; cdr3_nt: TGTGCCAGCAGCTTTTCTAGCGGGAGGAGCCAGACCCAGTACTTC; j_call: TRBJ2-5; d_call: TRBD2; v_call: TRBV11-2; clone_size: once
cdr3_aa: CASYDRGPYEQYF; cdr3_nt: TGTGCCAGCTATGACAGGGGCCCCTACGAGCAGTACTTC; j_call: TRBJ2-7; d_call: TRBD1; v_call: TRBV28; clone_size: .
cdr3_aa: CASSTQETSGNTIYF; cdr3_nt: TGTGCCAGCAGTACCCAGGAAACCTCTGGAAACACCATATATTTT; j_call: TRBJ1-3; d_call: .; v_call: TRBV2; clone_size: .
cdr3_aa: CASSLTFGFSGANVLTF; cdr3_nt: TGTGCCAGCAGCTTAACGTTCGGGTTCTCTGGGGCCAACGTCCTGACTTTC; j_call: TRBJ2-6; d_call: .; v_call: TRBV11-2; clone_size: .
cdr3_aa: CASSPLYGAIKQDTQYF; cdr3_nt: TGTGCCAGCTCACCACTTTACGGGGCGATAAAGCAAGATACGCAGTATTTT; j_call: TRBJ2-3; d_call: .; v_call: TRBV18; clone_size: .
cdr3_aa: CATSRDLVYTGELFF; cdr3_nt: TGTGCCACCAGCAGAGATTTGGTTTACACCGGGGAGCTGTTTTTT; j_call: TRBJ2-2; d_call: .; v_call: TRBV15; clone_size: .
cdr3_aa: CASSVGQGAGNTEAFF; cdr3_nt: TGCGCCAGCAGCGTGGGACAGGGGGCAGGGAACACTGAAGCTTTCTTT; j_call: TRBJ1-1; d_call: TRBD1; v_call: TRBV5-1; clone_size: .
cdr3_aa: CASSAHSLMNTEAFF; cdr3_nt: TGTGCCAGCAGCGCGCACAGCTTGATGAACACTGAAGCTTTCTTT; j_call: TRBJ1-1; d_call: .; v_call: TRBV11-2; clone_size: .
cdr3_aa: CASSLVASSRYEQFF; cdr3_nt: TGTGCCAGCAGCTTAGTTGCGTCCTCACGGTATGAGCAGTTCTTC; j_call: TRBJ2-1; d_call: .; v_call: TRBV7-2; clone_size: .
cdr3_aa: CASSPRTLQGTEAFF; cdr3_nt: TGTGCCAGCAGCCCCAGGACCCTTCAAGGGACTGAAGCTTTCTTT; j_call: TRBJ1-1; d_call: .; v_call: TRBV14; clone_size: .
cdr3_aa: CASSGRGETQYF; cdr3_nt: TGTGCCAGTAGCGGGAGGGGGGAGACCCAGTACTTC; j_call: TRBJ2-5; d_call: TRBD2; v_call: TRBV19; clone_size: once
cdr3_aa: CASSLEGSSYEQYF; cdr3_nt: TGTGCCAGCAGCTTAGAGGGCAGCTCCTACGAGCAGTACTTC; j_call: TRBJ2-7; d_call: .; v_call: TRBV7-6; clone_size: .
cdr3_aa: CASRTSGTSYNEQFF; cdr3_nt: TGTGCCAGCAGGACTAGCGGGACTTCCTACAATGAGCAGTTCTTC; j_call: TRBJ2-1; d_call: TRBD2; v_call: TRBV28; clone_size: .
cdr3_aa: CASSIGRAGGKETQYF; cdr3_nt: TGTGCCAGTAGTATAGGTCGAGCGGGAGGTAAAGAGACCCAGTACTTC; j_call: TRBJ2-5; d_call: TRBD2; v_call: TRBV19; clone_size: .
cdr3_aa: CASSSGLAGYEQYF; cdr3_nt: TGCGCCAGCAGCTCGGGACTAGCGGGATACGAGCAGTACTTC; j_call: TRBJ2-7; d_call: TRBD2; v_call: TRBV5-1; clone_size: .
cdr3_aa: CASSPGTVNTGELFF; cdr3_nt: TGCGCCAGCAGCCCCGGGACTGTGAACACCGGGGAGCTGTTTTTT; j_call: TRBJ2-2; d_call: .; v_call: TRBV5-1; clone_size: .
cdr3_aa: CASSGGTSGSFSYEQYF; cdr3_nt: TGCGCCAGCAGCGGAGGAACTAGCGGGAGTTTCTCCTACGAGCAGTACTTC; j_call: TRBJ2-7; d_call: TRBD2; v_call: TRBV5-1; clone_size: .
cdr3_aa: CASSGAGLAGGKRNNEQFF; cdr3_nt: TGTGCCAGCAGCGGAGCGGGACTAGCGGGAGGCAAAAGGAACAATGAGCAGTTCTTC; j_call: TRBJ2-1; d_call: TRBD2; v_call: TRBV11-3; clone_size: .
cdr3_aa: CASSAGTSYEQYF; cdr3_nt: TGTGCCAGCAGCGCCGGGACCTCCTACGAGCAGTACTTC; j_call: TRBJ2-7; d_call: .; v_call: TRBV2; clone_size: .
cdr3_aa: CASSLARGAGTGLDSDYEQYF; cdr3_nt: TGCGCCAGCAGCTTGGCTCGAGGGGCCGGGACAGGACTAGATTCGGACTACGAGCAGTACTTC; j_call: TRBJ2-7; d_call: .; v_call: TRBV5-1; clone_size: .
cdr3_aa: CASSGRSDNYGYTF; cdr3_nt: TGCGCCAGCAGTGGTAGAAGCGACAACTATGGCTACACCTTC; j_call: TRBJ1-2; d_call: .; v_call: TRBV5-1; clone_size: .
cdr3_aa: CATSKGTSVSYEQYF; cdr3_nt: TGTGCCACCAGCAAGGGGACTAGCGTCTCCTACGAGCAGTACTTC; j_call: TRBJ2-7; d_call: TRBD2; v_call: TRBV15; clone_size: .
cdr3_aa: CASSVKLAGSTDTQYF; cdr3_nt: TGTGCCAGCAGCGTGAAACTAGCGGGTTCCACAGATACGCAGTATTTT; j_call: TRBJ2-3; d_call: TRBD2; v_call: TRBV5-4; clone_size: .
cdr3_aa: CASSLVRGADTEAFF; cdr3_nt: TGCGCCAGCAGCTTGGTTCGGGGGGCGGACACTGAAGCTTTCTTT; j_call: TRBJ1-1; d_call: .; v_call: TRBV5-1; clone_size: .
cdr3_aa: CASSRQGSNQPQHF; cdr3_nt: TGTGCCAGCAGTAGACAGGGATCCAATCAGCCCCAGCATTTT; j_call: TRBJ1-5; d_call: TRBD1; v_call: TRBV6-1; clone_size: .
cdr3_aa: CASSFPSGRYEQYF; cdr3_nt: TGTGCCAGCAGTTTCCCTAGCGGGAGATACGAGCAGTACTTC; j_call: TRBJ2-7; d_call: TRBD2; v_call: TRBV28; clone_size: .
cdr3_aa: CASIPLDTEQYF; cdr3_nt: TGTGCCAGCATCCCACTAGACACCGAGCAGTACTTC; j_call: TRBJ2-7; d_call: .; v_call: TRBV6-5; clone_size: .
cdr3_aa: CASSSRETRPRGYTF; cdr3_nt: TGTGCCAGCAGTTCGCGGGAAACACGGCCCCGGGGCTACACCTTC; j_call: TRBJ1-2; d_call: .; v_call: TRBV28; clone_size: .
cdr3_aa: CASSLGPGDQPQHF; cdr3_nt: TGTGCCAGCAGCTTGGGTCCGGGGGACCAGCCCCAGCATTTT; j_call: TRBJ1-5; d_call: .; v_call: TRBV5-6; clone_size: .
cdr3_aa: CASCPGTANTGELFF; cdr3_nt: TGCGCCAGCTGCCCGGGGACAGCGAACACCGGGGAGCTGTTTTTT; j_call: TRBJ2-2; d_call: TRBD1; v_call: TRBV5-1; clone_size: .
cdr3_aa: CASSPDTSNQPQHF; cdr3_nt: TGTGCCAGCAGTCCAGACACGAGCAATCAGCCCCAGCATTTT; j_call: TRBJ1-5; d_call: .; v_call: TRBV28; clone_size: .
cdr3_aa: CASSFGQVVYTGELFF; cdr3_nt: TGTGCCAGCAGCTTTGGGCAGGTCGTTTATACCGGGGAGCTGTTTTTT; j_call: TRBJ2-2; d_call: .; v_call: TRBV5-4; clone_size: .
cdr3_aa: CASSPRLVTLYEQYF; cdr3_nt: TGTGCCAGCAGCCCAAGACTAGTCACCTTGTACGAGCAGTACTTC; j_call: TRBJ2-7; d_call: .; v_call: TRBV7-9; clone_size: once
cdr3_aa: CSVGHQLGETQYF; cdr3_nt: TGCAGCGTTGGACACCAATTGGGAGAGACCCAGTACTTC; j_call: TRBJ2-5; d_call: .; v_call: TRBV29-1; clone_size: .
cdr3_aa: CASSLRLGTGGTFYGYTF; cdr3_nt: TGTGCCAGCAGCCTTAGACTCGGGACAGGGGGGACTTTCTACGGCTACACCTTC; j_call: TRBJ1-2; d_call: TRBD1; v_call: TRBV11-2; clone_size: once
cdr3_aa: CASSLASSEQYF; cdr3_nt: TGTGCCAGCAGCTTAGCTAGCTCTGAGCAGTACTTC; j_call: TRBJ2-7; d_call: .; v_call: TRBV7-2; clone_size: few